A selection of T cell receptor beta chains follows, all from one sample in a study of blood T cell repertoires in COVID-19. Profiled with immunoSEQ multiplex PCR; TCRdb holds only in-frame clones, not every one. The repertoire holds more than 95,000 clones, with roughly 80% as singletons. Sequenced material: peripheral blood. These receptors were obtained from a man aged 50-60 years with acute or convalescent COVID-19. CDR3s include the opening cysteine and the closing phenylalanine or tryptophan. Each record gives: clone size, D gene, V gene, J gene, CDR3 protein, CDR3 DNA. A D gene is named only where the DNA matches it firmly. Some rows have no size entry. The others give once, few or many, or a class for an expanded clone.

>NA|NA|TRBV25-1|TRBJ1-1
CASSATANTEAFF
TGTGCCAGCAGTGCTACAGCGAACACTGAAGCTTTCTTT
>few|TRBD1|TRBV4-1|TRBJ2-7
CASSSRTGGDEQYF
TGCGCCAGCAGCTCCAGGACAGGGGGCGACGAGCAGTACTTC
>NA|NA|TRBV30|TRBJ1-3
CAWDDTSSGNTIYF
TGTGCCTGGGACGACACATCCTCTGGAAACACCATATATTTT
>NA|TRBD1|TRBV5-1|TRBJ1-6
CASSFSQGARYSPLHF
TGCGCCAGCAGCTTCTCACAGGGGGCTAGGTATTCACCCCTCCACTTT
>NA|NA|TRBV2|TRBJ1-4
CASSPRDRGEKLFF
TGTGCCAGCAGTCCCCGGGATCGAGGGGAAAAACTGTTTTTT
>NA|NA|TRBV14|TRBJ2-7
CASSQGRVYEQYF
TGTGCCAGCAGCCAAGGGAGGGTCTACGAGCAGTACTTC
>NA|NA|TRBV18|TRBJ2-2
CASSPPVRANTGELFF
TGTGCCAGCTCACCACCGGTGCGGGCGAACACCGGGGAGCTGTTTTTT
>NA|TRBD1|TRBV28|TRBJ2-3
CASEGTASTDTQYF
TGTGCCAGCGAGGGGACAGCTAGCACAGATACGCAGTATTTT
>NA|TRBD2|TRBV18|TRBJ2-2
CASSPITSGNTGELFF
TGTGCCAGCTCACCAATCACTAGCGGAAACACCGGGGAGCTGTTTTTT
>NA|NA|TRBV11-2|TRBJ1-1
CASKTNRNTEAFF
TGTGCCAGCAAGACGAACAGGAACACTGAAGCTTTCTTT
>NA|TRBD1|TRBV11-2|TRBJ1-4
CASGTGGEKLFF
TGTGCCAGCGGGACAGGTGGTGAAAAACTGTTTTTT
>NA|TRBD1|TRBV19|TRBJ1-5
CASSMGTGGAGQPQHF
TGTGCCAGTAGTATGGGCACAGGGGGCGCCGGTCAGCCCCAGCATTTT
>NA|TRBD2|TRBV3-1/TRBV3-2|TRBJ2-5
CASSQGPGLAEETQYF
TGTGCCAGCAGCCAAGGACCGGGACTAGCGGAAGAGACCCAGTACTTC
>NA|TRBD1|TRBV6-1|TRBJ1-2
CASSEGQGTGGPGYTF
TGTGCCAGCAGTGAAGGCCAGGGGACAGGGGGTCCGGGCTACACCTTC
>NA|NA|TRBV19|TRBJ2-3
CASSIVIRRADTQYF
TGTGCCAGTAGTATAGTTATTAGGAGAGCAGATACGCAGTATTTT
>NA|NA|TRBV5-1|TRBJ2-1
CASSRSGWNNEQFF
TGCGCCAGCAGTCGCTCAGGGTGGAACAATGAGCAGTTCTTC
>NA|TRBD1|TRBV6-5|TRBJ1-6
CASTRGKNSPLHF
TGTGCCAGCACCAGGGGGAAGAATTCACCCCTCCACTTT
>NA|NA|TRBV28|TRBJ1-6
CASSLSRLQTLDSYNSPLHF
TGTGCCAGCAGTTTATCCCGCTTACAGACACTGGACAGTTATAATTCACCCCTCCACTTT
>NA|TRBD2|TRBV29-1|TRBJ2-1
CSVVLLAANEQFF
TGCAGCGTTGTTTTACTAGCGGCCAATGAGCAGTTCTTC
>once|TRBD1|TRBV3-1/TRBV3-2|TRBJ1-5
CASSQAGQVIQPQHF
TGTGCCAGCAGCCAAGCGGGACAGGTGATTCAGCCCCAGCATTTT